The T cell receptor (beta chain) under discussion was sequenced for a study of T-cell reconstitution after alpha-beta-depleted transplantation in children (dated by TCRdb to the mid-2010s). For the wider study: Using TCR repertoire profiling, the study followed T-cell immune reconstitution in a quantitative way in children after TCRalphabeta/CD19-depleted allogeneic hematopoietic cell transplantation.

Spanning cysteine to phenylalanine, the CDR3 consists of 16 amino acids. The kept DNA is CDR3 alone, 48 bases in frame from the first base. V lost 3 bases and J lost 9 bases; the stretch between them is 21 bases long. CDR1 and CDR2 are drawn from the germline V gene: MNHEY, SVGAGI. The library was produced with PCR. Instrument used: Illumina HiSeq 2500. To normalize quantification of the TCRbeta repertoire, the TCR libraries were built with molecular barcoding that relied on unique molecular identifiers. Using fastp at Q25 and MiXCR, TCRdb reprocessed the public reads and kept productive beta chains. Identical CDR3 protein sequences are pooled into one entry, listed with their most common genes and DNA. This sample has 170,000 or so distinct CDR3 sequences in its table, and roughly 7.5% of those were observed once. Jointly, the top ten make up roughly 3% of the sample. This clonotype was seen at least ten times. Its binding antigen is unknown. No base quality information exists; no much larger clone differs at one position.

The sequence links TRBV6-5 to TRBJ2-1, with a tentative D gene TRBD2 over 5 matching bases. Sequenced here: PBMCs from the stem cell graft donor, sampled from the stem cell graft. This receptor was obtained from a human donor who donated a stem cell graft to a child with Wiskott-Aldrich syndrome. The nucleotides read TGTGCCAGCAGTTATCTTATAGGCCTCGGGGAATCTGAGCAGTTCTTC. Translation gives CASSYLIGLGESEQFF.